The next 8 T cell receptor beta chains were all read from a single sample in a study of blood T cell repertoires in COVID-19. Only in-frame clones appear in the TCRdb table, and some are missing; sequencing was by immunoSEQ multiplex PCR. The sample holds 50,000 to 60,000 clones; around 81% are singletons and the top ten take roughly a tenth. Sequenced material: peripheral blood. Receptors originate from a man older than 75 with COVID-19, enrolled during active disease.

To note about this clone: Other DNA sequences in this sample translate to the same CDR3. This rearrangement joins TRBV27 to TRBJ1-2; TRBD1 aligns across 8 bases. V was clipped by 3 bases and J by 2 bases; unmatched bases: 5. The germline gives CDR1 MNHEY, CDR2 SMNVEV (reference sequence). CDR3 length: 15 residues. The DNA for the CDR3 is TGTGCCAGCAGTTTTACTGGGACAGGCAACTATGGCTACACCTTC. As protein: CASSFTGTGNYGYTF.

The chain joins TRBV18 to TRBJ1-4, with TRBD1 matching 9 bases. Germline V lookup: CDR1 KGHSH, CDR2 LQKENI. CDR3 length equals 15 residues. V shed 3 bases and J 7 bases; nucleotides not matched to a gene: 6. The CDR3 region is CASSPPGQGPEKLFF. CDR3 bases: TGTGCCAGCTCACCCCCAGGACAGGGGCCTGAAAAACTGTTTTTT.

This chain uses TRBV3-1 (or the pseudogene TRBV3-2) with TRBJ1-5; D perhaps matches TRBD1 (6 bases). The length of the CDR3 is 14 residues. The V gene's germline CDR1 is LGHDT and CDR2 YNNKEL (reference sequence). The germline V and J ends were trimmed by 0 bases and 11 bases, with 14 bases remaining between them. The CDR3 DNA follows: TGTGCCAGCAGCCAAGACCCTGCAGGGGCGTCCCAGCATTTT. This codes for CASSQDPAGASQHF.

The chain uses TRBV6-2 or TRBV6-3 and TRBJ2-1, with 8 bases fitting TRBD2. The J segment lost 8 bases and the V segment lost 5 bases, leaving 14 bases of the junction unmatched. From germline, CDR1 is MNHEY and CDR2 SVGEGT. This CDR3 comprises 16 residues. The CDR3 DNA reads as TGTGCCAGCAGTACCCCCGGGACTAGTGCTCGTTATGAGCAGTTCTTC. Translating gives CASSTPGTSARYEQFF.

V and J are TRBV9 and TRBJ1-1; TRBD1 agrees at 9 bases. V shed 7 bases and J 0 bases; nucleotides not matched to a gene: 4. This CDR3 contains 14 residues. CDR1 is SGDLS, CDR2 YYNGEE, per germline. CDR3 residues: CASRQGGMNTEAFF. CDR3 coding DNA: TGTGCCAGCCGACAGGGGGGCATGAACACTGAAGCTTTCTTT.

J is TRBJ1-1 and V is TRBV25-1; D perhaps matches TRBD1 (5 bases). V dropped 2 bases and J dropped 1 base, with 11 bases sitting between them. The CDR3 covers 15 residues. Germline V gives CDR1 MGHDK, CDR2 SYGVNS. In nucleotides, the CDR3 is TGTGCCAGCAGTGAACGAGGACATACGAACACTGAAGCTTTCTTT. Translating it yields CASSERGHTNTEAFF.

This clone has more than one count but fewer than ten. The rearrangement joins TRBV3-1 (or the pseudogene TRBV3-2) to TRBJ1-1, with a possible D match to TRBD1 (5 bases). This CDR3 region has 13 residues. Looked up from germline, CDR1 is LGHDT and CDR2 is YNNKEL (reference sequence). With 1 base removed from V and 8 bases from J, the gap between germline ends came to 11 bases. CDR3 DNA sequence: TGTGCCAGCAGCCAAGGGTGGGGCCGAGAAGCTTTCTTT. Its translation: CASSQGWGREAFF.

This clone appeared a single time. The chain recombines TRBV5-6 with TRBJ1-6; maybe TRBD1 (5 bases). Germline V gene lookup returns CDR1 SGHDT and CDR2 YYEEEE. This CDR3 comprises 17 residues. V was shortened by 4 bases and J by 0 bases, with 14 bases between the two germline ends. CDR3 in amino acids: CASSPGLISSYNSPLHF. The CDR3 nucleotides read TGTGCCAGCAGCCCGGGACTGATCTCCTCCTATAATTCACCCCTCCACTTT.